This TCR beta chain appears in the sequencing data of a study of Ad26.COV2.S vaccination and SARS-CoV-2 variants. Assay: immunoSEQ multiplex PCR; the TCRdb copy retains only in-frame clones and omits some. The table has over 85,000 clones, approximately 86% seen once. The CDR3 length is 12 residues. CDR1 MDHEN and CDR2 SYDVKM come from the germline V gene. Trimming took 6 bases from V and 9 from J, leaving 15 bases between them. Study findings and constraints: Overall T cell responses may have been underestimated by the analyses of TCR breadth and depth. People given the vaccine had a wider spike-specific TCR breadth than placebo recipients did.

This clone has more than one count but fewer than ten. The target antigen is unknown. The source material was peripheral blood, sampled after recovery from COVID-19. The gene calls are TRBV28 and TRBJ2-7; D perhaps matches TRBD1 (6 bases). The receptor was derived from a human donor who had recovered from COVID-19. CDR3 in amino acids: CASRQGRGWQYF. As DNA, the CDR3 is TGTGCCAGCAGACAGGGAAGGGGATGGCAGTACTTC. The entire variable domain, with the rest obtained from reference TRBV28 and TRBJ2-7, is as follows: DVKVTQSSRYLVKRTGEKVFLECVQDMDHENMFWYRQDPGLGLRLIYFSYDVKMKEKGDIPEGYSVSREKKERFSLILESASTNQTSMYLCASRQGRGWQYFGPGTRLTVT.